The rows below give T cell receptor beta chains drawn from one sample of a study of blood T cell repertoires in COVID-19. Profiled with immunoSEQ multiplex PCR; TCRdb holds only in-frame clones, not every one. This table has about 170,000 clones, around 82% appearing once. The sequencing input was peripheral blood. Every receptor here comes from a man between 18 and 35 years old with active or convalescent COVID-19. Each CDR3 is given with its conserved first and last residue. Rows may omit the clone size; those that give it use once, few, many or a size class.

V	size	CDR3
TRBV5-6	-	CASSSKITSGSSGELFF
TRBV3-1/TRBV3-2	-	CASSQVYREGRNTDTQYF
TRBV2	few	CASSEVNRVAGNTIYF
TRBV4-1	-	CASSQDSAGGPYNEQFF
TRBV6-5	-	CASRAFGGTEAFF
TRBV7-2	-	CAQRMAGGPTGELFF
TRBV2	-	CASSARTGSYEQYF
TRBV6-6	-	CASSSGQASNQPQHF
TRBV7-2	-	CASSLALGEDQPQHF
TRBV19	once	CASSIGRAGELFF
TRBV19	-	CATFETGAHNQPQHF
TRBV29-1	-	CSVDSGLADNEQFF
TRBV27	-	CASSSPLQGYEQYF
TRBV21-1	few	CASSKTSGQGRYQPQHF
TRBV6-6	-	CASSPSGGSGNYGYTF
TRBV14	-	CASSQGWIVANDGGDTQYF
TRBV12-2	-	CASRSSGSGSLSGNTIYF
TRBV5-1	-	CASSLDGGSIYEQYF
TRBV19	-	CASSMKLPQTLQPSQPQHF
TRBV5-1	-	CASTSSGTDYSPLHF
TRBV7-2	-	CASSLTRVGETQYF
TRBV2	once	CASSGGQYQPQHF
TRBV10-3	once	CAISEAAGLKAFF
TRBV6-5	-	CASSYSKWGGTEAFF
TRBV28	-	CASSFIALGNTIYF
TRBV2	-	CASSAHGTGGQETQYF
TRBV5-4	-	CASSLGGGNNSPLHF
TRBV19	-	CASSIVRFQPQHF
TRBV5-1	-	CASSRPNNYGYTF
TRBV6-6	-	CASNSGTNEKLFF
TRBV5-6	-	CASSLQGVRETQYF
TRBV7-2	-	CASSLWGLADSYNEQFF
TRBV6-4	-	CASSVEGMATEAFF